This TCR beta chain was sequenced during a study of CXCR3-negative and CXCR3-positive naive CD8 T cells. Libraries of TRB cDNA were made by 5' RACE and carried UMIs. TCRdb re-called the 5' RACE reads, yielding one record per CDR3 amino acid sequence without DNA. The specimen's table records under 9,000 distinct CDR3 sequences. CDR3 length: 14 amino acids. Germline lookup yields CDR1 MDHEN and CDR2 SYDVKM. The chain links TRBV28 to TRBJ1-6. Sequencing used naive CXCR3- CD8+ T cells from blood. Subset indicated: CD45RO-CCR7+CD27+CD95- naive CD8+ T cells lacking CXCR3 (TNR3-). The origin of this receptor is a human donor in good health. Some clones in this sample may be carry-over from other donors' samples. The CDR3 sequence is CASSFALSNSPLHF.